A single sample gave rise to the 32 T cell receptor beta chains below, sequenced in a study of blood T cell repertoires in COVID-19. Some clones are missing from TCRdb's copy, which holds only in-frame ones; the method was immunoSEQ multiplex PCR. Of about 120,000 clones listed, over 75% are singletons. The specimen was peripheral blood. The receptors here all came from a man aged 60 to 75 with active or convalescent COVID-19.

The CDR3 sequence: CASSELAGEQFF. The CDR3, as DNA: TGTGCCAGCAGTGAACTGGCGGGTGAGCAGTTCTTC. The gene calls are TRBV25-1 and TRBJ2-1, with D tentatively TRBD2 (5 bases). From germline, CDR1 is MGHDK and CDR2 SYGVNS. This CDR3 comprises 12 residues. The V and J ends lost 2 bases and 9 bases respectively, with 8 bases between them.

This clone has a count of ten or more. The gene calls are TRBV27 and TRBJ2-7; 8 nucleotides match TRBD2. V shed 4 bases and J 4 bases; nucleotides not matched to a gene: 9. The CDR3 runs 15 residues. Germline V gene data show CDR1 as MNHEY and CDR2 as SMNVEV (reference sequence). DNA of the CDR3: TGTGCCAGCAGTTCCATAGCGGGGCGGTATTACGAGCAGTACTTC. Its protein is CASSSIAGRYYEQYF.

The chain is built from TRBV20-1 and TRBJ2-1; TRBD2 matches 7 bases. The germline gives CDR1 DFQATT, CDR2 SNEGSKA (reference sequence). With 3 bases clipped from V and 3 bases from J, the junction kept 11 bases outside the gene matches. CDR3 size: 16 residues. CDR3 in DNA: TGCAGTGCTAGTGCTAGCGGAGGTCATGGCTACAATGAGCAGTTCTTC. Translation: CSASASGGHGYNEQFF.

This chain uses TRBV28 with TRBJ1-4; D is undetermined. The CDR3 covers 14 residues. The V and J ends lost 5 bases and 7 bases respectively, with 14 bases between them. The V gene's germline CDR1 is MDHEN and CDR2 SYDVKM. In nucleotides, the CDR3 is TGTGCCAGCAGTCCACCGACGGGTACTGAAAAACTGTTTTTT. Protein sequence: CASSPPTGTEKLFF.

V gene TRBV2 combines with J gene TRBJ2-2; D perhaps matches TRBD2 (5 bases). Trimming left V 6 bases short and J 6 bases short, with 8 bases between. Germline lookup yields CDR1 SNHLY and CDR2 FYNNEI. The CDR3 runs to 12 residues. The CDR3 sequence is CASRVAPGELFF. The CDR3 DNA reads TGTGCCAGCAGGGTAGCGCCCGGGGAGCTGTTTTTT.

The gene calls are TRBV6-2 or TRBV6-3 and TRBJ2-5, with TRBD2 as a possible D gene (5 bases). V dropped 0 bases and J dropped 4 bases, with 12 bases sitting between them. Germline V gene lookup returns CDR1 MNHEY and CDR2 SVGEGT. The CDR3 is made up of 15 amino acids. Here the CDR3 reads CASSYSKLVGETQYF. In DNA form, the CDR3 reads TGTGCCAGCAGTTACTCGAAACTAGTGGGAGAGACCCAGTACTTC.

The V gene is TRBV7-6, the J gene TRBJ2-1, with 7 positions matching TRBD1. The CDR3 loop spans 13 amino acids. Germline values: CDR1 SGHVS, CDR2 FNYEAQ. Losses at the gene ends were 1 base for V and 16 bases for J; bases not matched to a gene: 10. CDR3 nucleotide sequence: TGTGCCAGCAGCTTAGGTTGGGACAGCACCCCATTCTTC. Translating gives CASSLGWDSTPFF.

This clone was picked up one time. As DNA, the CDR3 is TGTGCCAGTAGTACGACAGATGGCTACACCTTC. Protein sequence: CASSTTDGYTF. The chain employs TRBV19 and TRBJ1-2, with D perhaps matching TRBD1 (5 bases). V was shortened by 4 bases and J by 6 bases, with 6 bases between the two germline ends. Germline CDR1 and CDR2: LNHDA and SQIVND (reference sequence). This CDR3 has 11 amino acids.

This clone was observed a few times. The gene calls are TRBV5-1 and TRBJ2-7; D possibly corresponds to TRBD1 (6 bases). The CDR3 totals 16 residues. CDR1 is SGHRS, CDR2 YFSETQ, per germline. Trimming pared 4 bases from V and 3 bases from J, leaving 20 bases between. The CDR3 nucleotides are TGCGCCAGCAGCCCGGGGACACCCCTAACCCTCTACGAGCAGTACTTC. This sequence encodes CASSPGTPLTLYEQYF. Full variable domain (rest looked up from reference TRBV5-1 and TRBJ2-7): KAGVTQTPRYLIKTRGQQVTLSCSPISGHRSVSWYQQTPGQGLQFLFEYFSETQRNKGNFPGRFSGRQFSNSRSEMNVSTLELGDSALYLCASSPGTPLTLYEQYFGPGTRLTVT.

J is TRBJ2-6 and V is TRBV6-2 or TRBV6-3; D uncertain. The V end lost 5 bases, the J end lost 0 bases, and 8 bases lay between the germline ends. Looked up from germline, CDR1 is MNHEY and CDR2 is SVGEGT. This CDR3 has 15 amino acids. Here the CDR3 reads CASSEDYSGANVLTF. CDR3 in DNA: TGTGCCAGCAGTGAGGATTACTCTGGGGCCAACGTCCTGACTTTC.

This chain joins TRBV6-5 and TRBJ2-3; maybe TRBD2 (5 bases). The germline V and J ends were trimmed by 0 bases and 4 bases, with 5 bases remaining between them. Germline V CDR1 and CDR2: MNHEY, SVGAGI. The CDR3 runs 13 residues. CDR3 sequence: CASSYSSADTQYF. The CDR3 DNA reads TGTGCCAGCAGTTACTCTAGCGCAGATACGCAGTATTTT.

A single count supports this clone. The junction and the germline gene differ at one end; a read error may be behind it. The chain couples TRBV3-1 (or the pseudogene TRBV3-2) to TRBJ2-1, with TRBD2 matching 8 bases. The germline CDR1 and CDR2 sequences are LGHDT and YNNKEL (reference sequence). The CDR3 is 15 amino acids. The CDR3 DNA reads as TGTGCCAGCAGCCAAGATCGAACTAGCGGAGCCCCGGGTCTCTTC. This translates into CASSQDRTSGAPGLF.

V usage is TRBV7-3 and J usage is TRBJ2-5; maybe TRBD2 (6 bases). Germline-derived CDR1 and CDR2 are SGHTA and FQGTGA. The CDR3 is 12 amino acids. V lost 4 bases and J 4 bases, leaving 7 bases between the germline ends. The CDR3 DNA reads TGTGCCAGCAGCTCGCGGGGAGAGACCCAGTACTTC. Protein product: CASSSRGETQYF.

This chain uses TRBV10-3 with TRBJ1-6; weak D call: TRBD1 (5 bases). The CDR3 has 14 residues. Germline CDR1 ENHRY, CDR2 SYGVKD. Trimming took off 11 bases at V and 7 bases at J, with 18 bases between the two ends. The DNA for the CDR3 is TGTGCCGTCTCGGGGGAGGGCCAGAATTCACCCCTCCACTTT. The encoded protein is CAVSGEGQNSPLHF.

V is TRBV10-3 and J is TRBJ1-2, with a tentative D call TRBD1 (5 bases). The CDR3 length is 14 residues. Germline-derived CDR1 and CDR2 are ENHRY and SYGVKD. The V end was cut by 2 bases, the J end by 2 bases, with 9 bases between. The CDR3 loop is CAISEGAVNYGYTF. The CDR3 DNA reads TGTGCCATCAGTGAGGGGGCGGTCAACTATGGCTACACCTTC.

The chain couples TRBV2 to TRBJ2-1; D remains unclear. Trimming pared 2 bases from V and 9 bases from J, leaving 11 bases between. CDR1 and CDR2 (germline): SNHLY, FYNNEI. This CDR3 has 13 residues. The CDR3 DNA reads TGTGCCAGCAGTGAATATTCACGGAGTGAGCAGTTCTTC. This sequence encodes CASSEYSRSEQFF.

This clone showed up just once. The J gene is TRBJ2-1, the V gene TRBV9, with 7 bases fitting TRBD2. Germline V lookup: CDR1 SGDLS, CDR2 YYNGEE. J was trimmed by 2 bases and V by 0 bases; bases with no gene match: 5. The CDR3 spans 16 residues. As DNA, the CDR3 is TGTGCCAGCAGCGTAGCCGCCGCGGGGGCCTACAATGAGCAGTTCTTC. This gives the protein CASSVAAAGAYNEQFF.

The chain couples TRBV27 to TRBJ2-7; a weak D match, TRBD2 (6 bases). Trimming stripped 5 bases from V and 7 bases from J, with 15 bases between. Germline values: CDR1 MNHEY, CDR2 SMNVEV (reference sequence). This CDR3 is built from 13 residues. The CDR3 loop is CASSARGIGEQYF. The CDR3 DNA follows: TGTGCCAGCAGTGCCCGGGGGATAGGGGAGCAGTACTTC.

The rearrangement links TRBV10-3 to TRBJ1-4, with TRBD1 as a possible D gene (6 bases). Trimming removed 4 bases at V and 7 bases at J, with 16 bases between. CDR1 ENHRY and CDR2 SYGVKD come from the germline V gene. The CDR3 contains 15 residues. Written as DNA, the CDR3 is TGTGCCATCAGTGCCAAAGGGCAGGGGCCTGAAAAACTGTTTTTT. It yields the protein CAISAKGQGPEKLFF.

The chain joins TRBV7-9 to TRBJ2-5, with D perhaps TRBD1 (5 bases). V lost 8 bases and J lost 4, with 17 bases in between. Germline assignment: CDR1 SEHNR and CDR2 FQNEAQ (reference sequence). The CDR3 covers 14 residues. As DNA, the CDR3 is TGTGCCAGCCCCCTGGGTACAGGCGGAGAGACCCAGTACTTC. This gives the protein CASPLGTGGETQYF.

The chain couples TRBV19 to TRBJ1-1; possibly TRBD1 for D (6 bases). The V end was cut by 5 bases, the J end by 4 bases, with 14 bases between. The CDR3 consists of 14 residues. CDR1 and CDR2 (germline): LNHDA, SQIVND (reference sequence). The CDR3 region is CASSGRGAGTEAFF. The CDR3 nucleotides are TGTGCCAGTAGTGGTCGGGGGGCAGGCACTGAAGCTTTCTTT.

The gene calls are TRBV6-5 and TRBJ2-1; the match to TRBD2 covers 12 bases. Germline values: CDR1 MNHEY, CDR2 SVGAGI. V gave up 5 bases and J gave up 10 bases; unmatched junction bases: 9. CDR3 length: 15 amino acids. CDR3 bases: TGTGCCAGCAGTCCACGGACTAGCGGGATGGGAGAGCAGTTCTTC. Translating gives CASSPRTSGMGEQFF.

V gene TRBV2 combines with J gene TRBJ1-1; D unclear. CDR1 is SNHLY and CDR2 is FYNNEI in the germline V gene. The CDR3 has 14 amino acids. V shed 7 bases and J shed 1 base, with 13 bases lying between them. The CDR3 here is CASKGGPGNTEAFF. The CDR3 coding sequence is TGTGCCAGCAAAGGCGGGCCGGGGAACACTGAAGCTTTCTTT.

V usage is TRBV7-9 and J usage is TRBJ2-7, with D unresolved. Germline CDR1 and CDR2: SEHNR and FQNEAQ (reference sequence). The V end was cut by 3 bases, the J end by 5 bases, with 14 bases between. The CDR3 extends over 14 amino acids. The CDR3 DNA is TGTGCCAGCAGCTTGGTTAGCTCATTGGACGAGCAGTACTTC. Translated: CASSLVSSLDEQYF. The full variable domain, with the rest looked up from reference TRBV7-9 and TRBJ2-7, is DTGVSQNPRHKITKRGQNVTFRCDPISEHNRLYWYRQTLGQGPEFLTYFQNEAQLEKSRLLSDRFSAERPKGSFSTLEIQRTEQGDSAMYLCASSLVSSLDEQYFGPGTRLTVT.

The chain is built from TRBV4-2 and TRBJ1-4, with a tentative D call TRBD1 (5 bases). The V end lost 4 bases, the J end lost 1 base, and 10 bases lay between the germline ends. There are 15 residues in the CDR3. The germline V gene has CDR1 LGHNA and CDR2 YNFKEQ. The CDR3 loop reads CASSRGTGTNEKLFF. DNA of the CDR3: TGTGCCAGCAGCCGCGGGACGGGAACTAATGAAAAACTGTTTTTT.

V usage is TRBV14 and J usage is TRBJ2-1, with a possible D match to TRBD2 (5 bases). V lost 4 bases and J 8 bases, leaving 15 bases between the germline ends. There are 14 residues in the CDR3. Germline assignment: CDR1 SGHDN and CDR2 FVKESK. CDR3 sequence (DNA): TGTGCCAGCAGCCCCCGACTAATAAGCGATGAGCAGTTCTTC. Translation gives CASSPRLISDEQFF.

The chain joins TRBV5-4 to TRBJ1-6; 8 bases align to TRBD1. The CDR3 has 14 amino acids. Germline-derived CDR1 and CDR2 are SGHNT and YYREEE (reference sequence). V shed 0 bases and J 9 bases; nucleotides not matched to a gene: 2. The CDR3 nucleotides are TGTGCCAGCAGCTTGGACAGGGGGGCTTCACCCCTCCACTTT. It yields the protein CASSLDRGASPLHF.

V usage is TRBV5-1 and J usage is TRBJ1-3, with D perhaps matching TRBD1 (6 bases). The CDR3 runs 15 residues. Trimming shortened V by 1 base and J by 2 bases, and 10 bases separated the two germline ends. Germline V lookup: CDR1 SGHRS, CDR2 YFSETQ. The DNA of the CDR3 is TGCGCCAGCAGCTTGCGACCAGGGGCTGGAAACACCATATATTTT. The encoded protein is CASSLRPGAGNTIYF.

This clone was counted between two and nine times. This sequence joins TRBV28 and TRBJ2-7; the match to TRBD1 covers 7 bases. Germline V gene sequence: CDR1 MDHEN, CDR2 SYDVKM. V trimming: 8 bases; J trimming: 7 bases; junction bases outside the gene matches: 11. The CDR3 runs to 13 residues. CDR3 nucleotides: TGTGCCAGCGACAACAGGGGTTTCAGGGAGCAGTACTTC. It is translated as CASDNRGFREQYF.

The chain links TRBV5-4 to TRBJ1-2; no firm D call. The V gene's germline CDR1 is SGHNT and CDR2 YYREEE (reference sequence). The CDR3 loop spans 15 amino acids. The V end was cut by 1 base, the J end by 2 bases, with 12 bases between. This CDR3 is CASSLSAGSNYGYTF. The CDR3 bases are TGTGCCAGCAGCTTGTCGGCGGGTTCCAACTATGGCTACACCTTC. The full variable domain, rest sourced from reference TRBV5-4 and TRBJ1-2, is ETGVTQSPTHLIKTRGQQVTLRCSSQSGHNTVSWYQQALGQGPQFIFQYYREEENGRGNFPPRFSGLQFPNYSSELNVNALELDDSALYLCASSLSAGSNYGYTFGSGTRLTVV.

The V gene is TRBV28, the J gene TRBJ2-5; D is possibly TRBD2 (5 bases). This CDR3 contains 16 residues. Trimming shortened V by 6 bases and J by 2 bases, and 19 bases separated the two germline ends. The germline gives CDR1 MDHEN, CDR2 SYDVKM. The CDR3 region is CASSPPGAARQETQYF. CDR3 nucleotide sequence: TGTGCCAGCAGCCCCCCTGGAGCGGCGAGGCAAGAGACCCAGTACTTC.

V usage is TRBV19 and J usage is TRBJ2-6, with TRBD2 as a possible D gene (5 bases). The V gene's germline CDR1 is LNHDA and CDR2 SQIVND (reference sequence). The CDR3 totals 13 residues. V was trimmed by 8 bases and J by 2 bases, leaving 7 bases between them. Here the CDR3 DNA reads TGTGCCAGTGCCGGGGCTGGGGCCAACGTCCTGACTTTC. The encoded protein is CASAGAGANVLTF.